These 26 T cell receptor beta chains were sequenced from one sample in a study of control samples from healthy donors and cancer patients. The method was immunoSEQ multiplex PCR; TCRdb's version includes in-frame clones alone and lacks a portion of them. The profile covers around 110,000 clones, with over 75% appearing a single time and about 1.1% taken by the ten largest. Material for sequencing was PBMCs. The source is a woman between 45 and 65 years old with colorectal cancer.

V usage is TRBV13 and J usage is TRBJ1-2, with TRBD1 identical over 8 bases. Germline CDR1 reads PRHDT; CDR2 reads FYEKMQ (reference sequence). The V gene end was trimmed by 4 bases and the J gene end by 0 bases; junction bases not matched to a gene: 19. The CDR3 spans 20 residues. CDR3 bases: TGTGCCAGCAGCTCAAGACAGGGGAAAATTGGAGGGAGAGCTAACTATGGCTACACCTTC. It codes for CASSSRQGKIGGRANYGYTF. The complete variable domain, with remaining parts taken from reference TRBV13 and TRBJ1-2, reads AAGVIQSPRHLIKEKRETATLKCYPIPRHDTVYWYQQGPGQDPQFLISFYEKMQSDKGSIPDRFSAQQFSDYHSELNMSSLELGDSALYFCASSSRQGKIGGRANYGYTFGSGTRLTVV.

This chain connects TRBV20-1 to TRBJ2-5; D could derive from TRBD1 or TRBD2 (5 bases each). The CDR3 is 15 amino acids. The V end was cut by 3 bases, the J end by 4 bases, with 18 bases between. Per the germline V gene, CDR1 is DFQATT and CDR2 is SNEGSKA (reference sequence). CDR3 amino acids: CSASPYVGVRETQYF. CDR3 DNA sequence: TGCAGTGCTAGTCCCTACGTGGGGGTGAGAGAGACCCAGTACTTC.

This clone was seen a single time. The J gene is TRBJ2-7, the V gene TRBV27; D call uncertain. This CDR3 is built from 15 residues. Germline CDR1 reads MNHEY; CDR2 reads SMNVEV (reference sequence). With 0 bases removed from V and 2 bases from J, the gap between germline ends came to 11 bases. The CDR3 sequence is CASSLSVGGPYEQYF. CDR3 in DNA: TGTGCCAGCAGTTTATCAGTGGGTGGCCCCTACGAGCAGTACTTC.

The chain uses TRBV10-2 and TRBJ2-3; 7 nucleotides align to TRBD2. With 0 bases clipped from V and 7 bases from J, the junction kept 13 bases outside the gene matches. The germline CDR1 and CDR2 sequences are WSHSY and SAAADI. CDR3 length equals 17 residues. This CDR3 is CASSESLAEGFDHTQYF. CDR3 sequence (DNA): TGCGCCAGCAGTGAGTCCCTAGCGGAGGGCTTTGATCATACGCAGTATTTT.

This CDR3 is CASSQELSENEQFF. As DNA, the CDR3 is TGCGCCAGCAGCCAAGAACTTTCGGAGAATGAGCAGTTCTTC. The chain couples TRBV4-1 to TRBJ2-1; the D is unclear. The CDR3 has 14 residues. The germline V gene has CDR1 MGHRA and CDR2 YSYEKL. The V and J ends lost 0 bases and 7 bases respectively, with 10 bases between them.

CDR3 DNA sequence: TGCGCCAGCAGCTTGGCCTTAGGGGGGGATGGCTACACCTTC. This sequence encodes CASSLALGGDGYTF. The rearrangement joins TRBV5-1 to TRBJ1-2, with a weak D call TRBD1 (6 bases). Germline V gives CDR1 SGHRS, CDR2 YFSETQ. V was trimmed by 0 bases and J by 6 bases, leaving 12 bases between them. The CDR3 consists of 14 residues.

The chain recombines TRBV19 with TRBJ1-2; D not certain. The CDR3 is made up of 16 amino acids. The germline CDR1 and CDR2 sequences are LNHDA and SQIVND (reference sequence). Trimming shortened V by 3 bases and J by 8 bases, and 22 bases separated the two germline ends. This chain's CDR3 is CASSIPDRIPLRGYTF. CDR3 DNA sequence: TGTGCCAGTAGTATCCCCGACCGTATCCCCCTTCGGGGCTACACCTTC.

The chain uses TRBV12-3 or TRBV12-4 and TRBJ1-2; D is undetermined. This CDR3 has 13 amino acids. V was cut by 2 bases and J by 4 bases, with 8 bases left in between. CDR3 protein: CASSLLSSYGYTF. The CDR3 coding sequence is TGTGCCAGCAGTTTACTATCCAGCTATGGCTACACCTTC.

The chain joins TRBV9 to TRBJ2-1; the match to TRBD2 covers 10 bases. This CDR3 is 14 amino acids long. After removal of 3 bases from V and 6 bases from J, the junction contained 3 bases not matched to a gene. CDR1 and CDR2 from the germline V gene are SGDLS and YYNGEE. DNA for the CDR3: TGTGCCAGCAGCGGACGACTAGCGGGCAATGAGCAGTTCTTC. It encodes CASSGRLAGNEQFF.

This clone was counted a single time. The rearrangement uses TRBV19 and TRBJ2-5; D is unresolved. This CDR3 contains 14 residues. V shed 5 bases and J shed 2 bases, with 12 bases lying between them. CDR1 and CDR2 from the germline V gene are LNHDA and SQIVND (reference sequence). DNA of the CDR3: TGTGCCAGTAGTGAAGTAGGCGCTCAAGAGACCCAGTACTTC. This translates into CASSEVGAQETQYF.

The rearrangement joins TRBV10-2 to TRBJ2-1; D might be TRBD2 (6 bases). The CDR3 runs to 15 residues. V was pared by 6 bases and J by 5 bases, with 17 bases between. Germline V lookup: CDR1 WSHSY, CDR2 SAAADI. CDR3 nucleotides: TGCGCCAGCAGGGCCGGTGGCGGGGCCCACAATGAGCAGTTCTTC. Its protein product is CASRAGGGAHNEQFF.

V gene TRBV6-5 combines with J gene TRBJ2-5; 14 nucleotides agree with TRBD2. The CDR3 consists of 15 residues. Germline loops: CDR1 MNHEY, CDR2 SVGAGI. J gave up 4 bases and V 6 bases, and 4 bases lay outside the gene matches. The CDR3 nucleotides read TGTGCCAGCAGCTTGGGACTAGCGGGAGTAGAGACCCAGTACTTC. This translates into CASSLGLAGVETQYF.

DNA for the CDR3: TGTGCCAGCAGCGTCTGGGTGAACACTGAAGCTTTCTTT. It codes for CASSVWVNTEAFF. The V and J genes are TRBV9 and TRBJ1-1; no firm D call. Trimming stripped 2 bases from V and 0 bases from J, with 5 bases between. The germline V gene encodes CDR1 SGDLS and CDR2 YYNGEE. The CDR3 runs 13 residues. The complete variable domain, with remaining parts taken from reference TRBV9 and TRBJ1-1, reads DSGVTQTPKHLITATGQRVTLRCSPRSGDLSVYWYQQSLDQGLQFLIQYYNGEERAKGNILERFSAQQFPDLHSELNLSSLELGDSALYFCASSVWVNTEAFFGQGTRLTVV.

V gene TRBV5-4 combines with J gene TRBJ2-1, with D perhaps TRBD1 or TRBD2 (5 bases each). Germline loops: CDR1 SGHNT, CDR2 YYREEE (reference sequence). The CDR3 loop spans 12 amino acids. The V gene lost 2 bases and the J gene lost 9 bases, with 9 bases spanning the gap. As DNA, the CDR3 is TGTGCCAGCAGCTTTTCCGGGACTGAGCAGTTCTTC. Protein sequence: CASSFSGTEQFF.

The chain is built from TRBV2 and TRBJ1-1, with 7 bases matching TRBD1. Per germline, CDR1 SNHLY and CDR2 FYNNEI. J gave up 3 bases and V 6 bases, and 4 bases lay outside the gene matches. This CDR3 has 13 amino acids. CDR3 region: CASSQQGYTEAFF. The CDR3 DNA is TGTGCCAGCAGCCAACAGGGGTACACTGAAGCTTTCTTT.

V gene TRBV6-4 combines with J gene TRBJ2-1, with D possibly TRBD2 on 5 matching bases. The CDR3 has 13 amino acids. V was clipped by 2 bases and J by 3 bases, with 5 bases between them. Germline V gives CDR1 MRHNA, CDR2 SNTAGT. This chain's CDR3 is CASSDGSYNEQFF. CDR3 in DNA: TGTGCCAGCAGTGACGGGAGCTACAATGAGCAGTTCTTC.

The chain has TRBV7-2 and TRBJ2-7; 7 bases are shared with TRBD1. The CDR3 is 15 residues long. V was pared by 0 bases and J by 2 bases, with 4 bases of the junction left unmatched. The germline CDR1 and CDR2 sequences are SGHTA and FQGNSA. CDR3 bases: TGTGCCAGCAGCTTAGCGGGGACAGATACCTACGAGCAGTACTTC. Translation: CASSLAGTDTYEQYF.

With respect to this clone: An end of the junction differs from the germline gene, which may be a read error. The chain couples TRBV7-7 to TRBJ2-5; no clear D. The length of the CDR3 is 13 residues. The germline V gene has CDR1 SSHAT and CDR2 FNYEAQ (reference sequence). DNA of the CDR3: TGTGCTAGCAGCTTGGCCGTCCAAGAGACCCAGTACTTC. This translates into CASSLAVQETQYF.

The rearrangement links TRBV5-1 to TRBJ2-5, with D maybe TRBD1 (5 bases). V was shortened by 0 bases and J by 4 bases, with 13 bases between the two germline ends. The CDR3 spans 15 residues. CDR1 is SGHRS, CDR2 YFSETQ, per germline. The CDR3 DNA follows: TGCGCCAGCAGCTTGGGGACGACAGAGCTAGAGACCCAGTACTTC. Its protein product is CASSLGTTELETQYF.

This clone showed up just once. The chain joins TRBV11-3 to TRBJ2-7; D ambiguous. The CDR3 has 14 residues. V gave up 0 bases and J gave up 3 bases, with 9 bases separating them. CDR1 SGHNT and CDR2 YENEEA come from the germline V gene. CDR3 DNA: TGTGCCAGCAGCTTAGACACAGTAAACTACGAGCAGTACTTC. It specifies CASSLDTVNYEQYF.

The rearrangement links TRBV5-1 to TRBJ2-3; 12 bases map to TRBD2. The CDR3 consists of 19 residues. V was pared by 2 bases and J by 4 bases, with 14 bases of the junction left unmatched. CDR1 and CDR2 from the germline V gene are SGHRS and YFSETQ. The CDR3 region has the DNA TGCGCCAGCAGCTTTAGTCGACTAGCGGGAGTTGGTCGGGCAGATACGCAGTATTTT. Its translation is CASSFSRLAGVGRADTQYF.

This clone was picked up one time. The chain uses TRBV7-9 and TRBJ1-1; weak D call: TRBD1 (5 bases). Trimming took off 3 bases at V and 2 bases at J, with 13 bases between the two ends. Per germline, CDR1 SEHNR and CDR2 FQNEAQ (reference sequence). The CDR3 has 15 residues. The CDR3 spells CASSFRPQGNTEAFF. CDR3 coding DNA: TGTGCCAGCAGCTTTCGCCCTCAGGGTAACACTGAAGCTTTCTTT.

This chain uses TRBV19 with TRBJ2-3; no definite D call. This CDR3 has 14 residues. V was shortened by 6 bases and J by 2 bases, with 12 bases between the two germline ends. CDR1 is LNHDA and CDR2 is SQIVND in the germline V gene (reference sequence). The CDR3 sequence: CASRVALSTDTQYF. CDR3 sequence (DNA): TGTGCCAGTAGAGTCGCGCTATCCACAGATACGCAGTATTTT.

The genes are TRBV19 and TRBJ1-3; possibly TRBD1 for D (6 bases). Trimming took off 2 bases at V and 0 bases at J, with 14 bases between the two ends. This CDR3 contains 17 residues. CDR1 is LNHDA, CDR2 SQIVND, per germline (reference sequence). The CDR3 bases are TGTGCCAGTAGTATACCCCGGCAGGGGAGCTCTGGAAACACCATATATTTT. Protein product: CASSIPRQGSSGNTIYF.

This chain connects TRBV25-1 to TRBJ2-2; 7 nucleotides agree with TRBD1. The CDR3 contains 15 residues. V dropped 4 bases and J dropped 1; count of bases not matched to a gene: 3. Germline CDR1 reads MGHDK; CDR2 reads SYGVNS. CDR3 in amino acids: CASSARQGNTGELFF. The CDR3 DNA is TGTGCCAGCAGTGCAAGACAGGGGAACACCGGGGAGCTGTTTTTT.

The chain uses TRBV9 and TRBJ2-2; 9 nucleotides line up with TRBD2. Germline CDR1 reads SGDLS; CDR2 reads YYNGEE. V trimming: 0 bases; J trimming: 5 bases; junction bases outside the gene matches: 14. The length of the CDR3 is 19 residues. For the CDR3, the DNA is TGTGCCAGCAGCGTAGGGATGGATAGCGGGAGCGGGGGGACCGGGGAGCTGTTTTTT. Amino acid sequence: CASSVGMDSGSGGTGELFF.